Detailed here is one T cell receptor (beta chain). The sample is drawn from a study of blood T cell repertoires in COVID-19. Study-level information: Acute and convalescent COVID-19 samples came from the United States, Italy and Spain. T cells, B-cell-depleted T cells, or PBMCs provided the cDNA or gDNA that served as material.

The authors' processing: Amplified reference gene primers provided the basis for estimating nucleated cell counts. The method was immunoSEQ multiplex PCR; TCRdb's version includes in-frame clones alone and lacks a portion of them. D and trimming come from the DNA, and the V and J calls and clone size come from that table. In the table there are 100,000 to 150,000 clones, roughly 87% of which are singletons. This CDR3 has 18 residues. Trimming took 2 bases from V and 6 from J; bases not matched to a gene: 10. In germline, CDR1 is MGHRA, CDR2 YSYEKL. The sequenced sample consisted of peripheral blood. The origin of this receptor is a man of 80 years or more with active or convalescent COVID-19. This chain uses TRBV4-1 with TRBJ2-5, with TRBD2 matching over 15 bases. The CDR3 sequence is CASSQRTSGGATGQTQYF. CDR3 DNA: TGCGCCAGCAGCCAACGGACTAGCGGGGGGGCCACCGGGCAGACCCAGTACTTC.